The TCR beta chain described here comes from a study of T cells in Graves' hyperthyroidism and ophthalmopathy. The study, taken as a whole, reports: Appearing also in blood were most of the thyroid clonotypes expanded above 0.001. Stable hyperthyroidism and ophthalmopathy were separated using 13 V-J signatures.

TCR beta CDR3 sequences were amplified from RNA transcripts. With the HTBI primer set, the TCR CDR3 went through a first round of RT-PCR. One entry per CDR3 protein, called by TCRdb with MiXCR from the multiplex PCR reads. The sample yields 500,000 to 800,000 distinct CDR3 sequences, 45% seen once. The study excluded patients with uncontrolled infection, other autoimmune disease, pregnancy or lactation. For the diagnoses, clinical symptoms, serum thyroxine and TRAb, thyroid ultrasound and orbital computed tomography were used. This CDR3 comprises 13 residues. V dropped 7 bases and J dropped 3; count of bases not matched to a gene: 3. From germline, CDR1 is DFQATT and CDR2 SNEGSKA (reference sequence). To note about this clonotype: The antigen remains undetermined.

Sequenced input: peripheral blood or thyroid tissue (not recorded which). The V call is TRBV20-1, the J call TRBJ2-3, with 11 bases fitting TRBD2. This clonotype was sampled from an adult man with Graves' disease, either hyperthyroidism or ophthalmopathy (not recorded which). CDR3 sequence (DNA): TGCAGTGTAGCGGGGGGGTCGACAGATACGCAGTATTTT. Translation gives CSVAGGSTDTQYF.